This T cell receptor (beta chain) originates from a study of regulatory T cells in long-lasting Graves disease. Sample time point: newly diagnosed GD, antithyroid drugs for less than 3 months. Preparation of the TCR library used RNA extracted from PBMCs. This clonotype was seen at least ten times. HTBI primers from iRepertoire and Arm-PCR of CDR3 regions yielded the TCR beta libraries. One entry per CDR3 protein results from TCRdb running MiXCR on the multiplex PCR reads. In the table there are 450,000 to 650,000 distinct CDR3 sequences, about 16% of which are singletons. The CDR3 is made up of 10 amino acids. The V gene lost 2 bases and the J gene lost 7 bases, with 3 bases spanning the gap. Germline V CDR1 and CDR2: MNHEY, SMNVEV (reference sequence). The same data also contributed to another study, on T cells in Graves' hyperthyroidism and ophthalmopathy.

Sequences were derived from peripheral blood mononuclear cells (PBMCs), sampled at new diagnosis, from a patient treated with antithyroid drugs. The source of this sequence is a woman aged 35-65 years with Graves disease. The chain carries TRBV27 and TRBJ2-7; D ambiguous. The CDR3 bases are TGTGCCAGCAGTTTAAGGGAGCAGTACTTC. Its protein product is CASSLREQYF.